The source of this TCR beta chain is a study of cytomegalovirus exposure and HLA in healthy donors. Across the whole study: A later analysis reported the 120 validation repertoires used the same platform as the approximately 700 first-cohort repertoires. Whole-study results and caveats: The CMV antigen specificity of three CMV-associated chains was confirmed through in vitro analysis.

Among the 110 or so subjects of the validation cohort, separate from the roughly 600-subject first cohort, were the donors. Generated by immunoSEQ multiplex PCR, the TCRdb table keeps only in-frame clones and is missing some. The sample includes about 150,000 clones, nearly 90% of them seen just once. Per the germline V gene, CDR1 is MGHRA and CDR2 is YSYEKL. The CDR3 spans 17 residues. The V gene end was trimmed by 0 bases and the J gene end by 3 bases; junction bases not matched to a gene: 9. Comment on this clone: Antigen: not known.

The chain links TRBV4-1 to TRBJ2-7; 9 nucleotides agree with TRBD1. The source material was PBMCs. This TCR derives from a woman aged 18-29 years in good health and CMV-seropositive. The CDR3 nucleotides read TGCGCCAGCAGCCAAGATCTGAGGGACAGGGCCTTCTACGAGCAGTACTTC. This gives the protein CASSQDLRDRAFYEQYF.